A selection of T cell receptor beta chains follows, all from one sample in a study of CD8 T cells in ankylosing spondylitis. TCRdb recomputed calls from the 5' RACE reads with MiXCR, one row per CDR3 protein. The sample shows about 140,000 distinct CDR3 sequences, 6% to 8% of them seen only once. The specimen sequenced was blood, either unsorted or a sorted T cell fraction (not recorded which). The receptor set was obtained from a female donor with ankylosing spondylitis or in good health (not recorded which). Each CDR3 is given with its conserved first and last residue. A D gene is named only where the DNA matches it firmly. Clone sizes are given selectively: once, few, many, or a class where the clone is expanded.

size: many
J: TRBJ1-1
V: TRBV2
D: -
DNA: TGTGCCAGCCTAAGGGTGTTCGGGACAGAAGCTTTCTTT
CDR3: CASLRVFGTEAFF

size: many
J: TRBJ1-1
V: TRBV5-1
D: -
DNA: TGCGCCAGCAGCAGGGGCGCGGGGAATGAAGCTTTCTTT
CDR3: CASSRGAGNEAFF

size: few
J: TRBJ2-7
V: TRBV7-2
D: -
DNA: TGTGCCAGCAGCTTGACAGCACTAATGGGCCCTTACGAGCAGTACTTC
CDR3: CASSLTALMGPYEQYF

size: -
J: TRBJ1-5
V: TRBV6-5
D: -
DNA: TGTGCCAGCAGTTACTCAGGCGGGGGCCTAGGACAGCCCCAGCATTTT
CDR3: CASSYSGGGLGQPQHF

size: many
J: TRBJ2-5
V: TRBV29-1
D: TRBD2
DNA: TGCAGCGTTGAGATGCGGGGGGAGACCCAGTACTTC
CDR3: CSVEMRGETQYF

size: many
J: TRBJ1-2
V: TRBV5-1
D: -
DNA: TGCGCCAGCAGCTTGGAGGGGGTAGCAAACTATGGCTACACCTTC
CDR3: CASSLEGVANYGYTF

size: many
J: TRBJ2-7
V: TRBV4-2
D: -
DNA: TGTGCCAGCAGCCATAGTCTTTCCTACGAGCAGTACTTC
CDR3: CASSHSLSYEQYF

size: -
J: TRBJ2-7
V: TRBV6-2/TRBV6-3
D: -
DNA: TGTGCCAGCAGTTACATGAGTTCACGCTACGAGCAGTACTTC
CDR3: CASSYMSSRYEQYF

size: many
J: TRBJ1-1
V: TRBV5-1
D: -
DNA: TGCGCCAGCAGCTTTGAAGGGGGCACTGAAGCTTTCTTT
CDR3: CASSFEGGTEAFF

size: many
J: TRBJ1-6
V: TRBV12-3/TRBV12-4
D: -
DNA: TGTGCCAGCACCCTTGCAGGTTATAATTCACCCCTCCACTTT
CDR3: CASTLAGYNSPLHF

size: few
J: TRBJ1-5
V: TRBV19
D: -
DNA: TGTGCCAGTGAAACAGGGACAAAACAGCCCCAGCATTTT
CDR3: CASETGTKQPQHF

size: -
J: TRBJ1-2
V: TRBV15
D: -
DNA: TGTGCCACCAGCAGAGATGAGAGCGGCTACACCTTC
CDR3: CATSRDESGYTF

size: -
J: TRBJ2-7
V: TRBV20-1
D: TRBD1
DNA: TGCAGTGCTAGAGAGGAAAACCGGGACAGGGGCCTATACGAGCAGTACTTC
CDR3: CSAREENRDRGLYEQYF